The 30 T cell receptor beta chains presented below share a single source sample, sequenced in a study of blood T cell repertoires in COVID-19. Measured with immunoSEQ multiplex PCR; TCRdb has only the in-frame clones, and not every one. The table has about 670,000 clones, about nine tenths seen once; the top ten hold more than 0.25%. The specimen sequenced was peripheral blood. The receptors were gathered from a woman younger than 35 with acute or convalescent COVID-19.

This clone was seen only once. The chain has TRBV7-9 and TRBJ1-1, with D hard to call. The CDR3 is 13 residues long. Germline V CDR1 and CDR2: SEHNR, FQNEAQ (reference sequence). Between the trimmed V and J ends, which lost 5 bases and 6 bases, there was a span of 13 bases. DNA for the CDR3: TGTGCCAGCAGCCTAGACCCAGGTGCTGAAGCTTTCTTT. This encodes CASSLDPGAEAFF.

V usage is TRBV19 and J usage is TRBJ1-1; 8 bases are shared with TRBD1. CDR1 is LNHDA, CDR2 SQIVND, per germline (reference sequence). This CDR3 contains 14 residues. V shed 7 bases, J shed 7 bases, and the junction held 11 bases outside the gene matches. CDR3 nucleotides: TGTGCCAGTACCAAGGACAGGGTCTGGGGTGAAGCTTTCTTT. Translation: CASTKDRVWGEAFF.

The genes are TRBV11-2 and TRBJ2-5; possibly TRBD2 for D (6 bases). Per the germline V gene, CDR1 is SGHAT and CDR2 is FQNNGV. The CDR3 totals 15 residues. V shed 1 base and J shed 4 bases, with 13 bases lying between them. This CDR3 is CASSLGSGEVETQYF. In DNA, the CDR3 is TGTGCCAGCAGCTTAGGGTCGGGGGAAGTAGAGACCCAGTACTTC. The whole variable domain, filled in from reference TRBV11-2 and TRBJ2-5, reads EAGVAQSPRYKIIEKRQSVAFWCNPISGHATLYWYQQILGQGPKLLIQFQNNGVVDDSQLPKDRFSAERLKGVDSTLKIQPAKLEDSAVYLCASSLGSGEVETQYFGPGTRLLVL.

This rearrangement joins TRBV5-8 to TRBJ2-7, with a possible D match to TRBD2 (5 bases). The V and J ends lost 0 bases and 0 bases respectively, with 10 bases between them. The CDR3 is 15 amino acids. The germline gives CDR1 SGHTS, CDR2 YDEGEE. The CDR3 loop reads CASSLGTPSSYEQYF. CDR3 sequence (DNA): TGTGCCAGCAGCTTGGGGACTCCCAGCTCCTACGAGCAGTACTTC.

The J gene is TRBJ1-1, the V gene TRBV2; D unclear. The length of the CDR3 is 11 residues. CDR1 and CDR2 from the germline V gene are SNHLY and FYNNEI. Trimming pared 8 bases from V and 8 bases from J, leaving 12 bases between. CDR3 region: CASCGEGEAFF. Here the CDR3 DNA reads TGTGCCAGCTGCGGGGAGGGAGAAGCTTTCTTT.

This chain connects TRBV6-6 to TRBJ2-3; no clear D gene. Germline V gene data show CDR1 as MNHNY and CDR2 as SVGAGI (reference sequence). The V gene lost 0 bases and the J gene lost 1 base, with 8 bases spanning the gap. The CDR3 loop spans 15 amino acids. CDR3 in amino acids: CASSYSTWRTDTQYF. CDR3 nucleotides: TGTGCCAGCAGTTACTCGACATGGCGCACAGATACGCAGTATTTT.

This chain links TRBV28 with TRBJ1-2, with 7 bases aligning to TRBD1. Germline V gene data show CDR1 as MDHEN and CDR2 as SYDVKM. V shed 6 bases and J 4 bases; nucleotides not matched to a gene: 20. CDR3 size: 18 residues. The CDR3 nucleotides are TGTGCCAGCAGATTTCTGCCGGGACAGCCCTTTGAGAGCTATGGCTACACCTTC. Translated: CASRFLPGQPFESYGYTF.

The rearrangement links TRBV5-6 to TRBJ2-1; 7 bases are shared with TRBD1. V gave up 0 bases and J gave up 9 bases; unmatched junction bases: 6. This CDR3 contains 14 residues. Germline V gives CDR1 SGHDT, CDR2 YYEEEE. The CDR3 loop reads CASSLGQGFSEQFF. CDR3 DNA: TGTGCCAGCAGCTTGGGACAGGGATTTAGTGAGCAGTTCTTC.

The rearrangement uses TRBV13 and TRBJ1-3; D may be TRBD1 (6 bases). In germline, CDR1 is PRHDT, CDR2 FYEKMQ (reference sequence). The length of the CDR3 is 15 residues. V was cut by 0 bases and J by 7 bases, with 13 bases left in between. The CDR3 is CASSLGRGEGNTIYF. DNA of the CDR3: TGTGCCAGCAGCTTAGGCAGGGGAGAAGGTAACACCATATATTTT.

In DNA, the CDR3 is TGTGCCAGCAGCTTAACGCGGGACGCTGAAGCTTTCTTT. The encoded protein is CASSLTRDAEAFF. The V and J genes are TRBV7-2 and TRBJ1-1, with D perhaps TRBD1 (5 bases). This CDR3 comprises 13 residues. Deletions cut 2 bases from V and 6 bases from J, with 10 bases between. CDR1 and CDR2 (germline): SGHTA, FQGNSA.

The CDR3 sequence is CASSPVAGTGVEKLFF. DNA of the CDR3: TGTGCCAGCTCACCAGTAGCCGGGACAGGGGTTGAAAAACTGTTTTTT. V and J are TRBV18 and TRBJ1-4, with 10 bases fitting TRBD1. Germline V gene sequence: CDR1 KGHSH, CDR2 LQKENI. Trimming removed 2 bases from V and 7 bases from J; junction bases left unmatched: 7. This CDR3 is built from 16 residues.

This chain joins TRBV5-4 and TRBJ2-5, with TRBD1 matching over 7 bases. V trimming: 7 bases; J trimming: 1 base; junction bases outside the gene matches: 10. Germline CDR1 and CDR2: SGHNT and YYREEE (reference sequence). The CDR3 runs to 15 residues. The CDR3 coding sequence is TGTGCCAGCCGACCCCCCGGGACAGCCCAAGAGACCCAGTACTTC. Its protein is CASRPPGTAQETQYF.

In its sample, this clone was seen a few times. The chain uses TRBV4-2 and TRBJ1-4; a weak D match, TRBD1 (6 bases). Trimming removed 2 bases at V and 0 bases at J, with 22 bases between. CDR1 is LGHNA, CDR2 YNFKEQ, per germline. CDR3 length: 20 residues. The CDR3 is CASSQKGWDNTISTNEKLFF. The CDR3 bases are TGTGCCAGCAGCCAAAAGGGGTGGGACAATACAATTTCAACTAATGAAAAACTGTTTTTT.

This CDR3 is CASSEGAAESNQPQHF. DNA for the CDR3: TGTGCCAGCAGTGAAGGGGCCGCTGAAAGCAATCAGCCCCAGCATTTT. The chain has TRBV6-1 and TRBJ1-5, with D unresolved. Germline V gene lookup returns CDR1 MNHNS and CDR2 SASEGT. Trimming pared 1 base from V and 1 base from J, leaving 11 bases between. The CDR3 contains 16 residues.

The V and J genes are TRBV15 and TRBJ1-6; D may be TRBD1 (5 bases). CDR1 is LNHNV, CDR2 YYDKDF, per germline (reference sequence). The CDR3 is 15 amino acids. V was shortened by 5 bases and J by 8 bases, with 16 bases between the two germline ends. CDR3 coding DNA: TGTGCCACCAGCCAGGGCGGGGGGAAGTATTCACCCCTCCACTTT. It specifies CATSQGGGKYSPLHF. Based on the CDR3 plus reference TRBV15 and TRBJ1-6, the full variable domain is DAMVIQNPRYQVTQFGKPVTLSCSQTLNHNVMYWYQQKSSQAPKLLFHYYDKDFNNEADTPDNFQSRRPNTSFCFLDIRSPGLGDTAMYLCATSQGGGKYSPLHFGNGTRLTVT.

CDR3 sequence (DNA): TGTGCCAGCAGCGTAGGACTGGATAATTCACCCCTCCACTTT. Protein product: CASSVGLDNSPLHF. The chain couples TRBV9 to TRBJ1-6; D gene unclear. Trimming took off 0 bases at V and 5 bases at J, with 6 bases between the two ends. The V gene's germline CDR1 is SGDLS and CDR2 YYNGEE. This CDR3 has 14 amino acids.

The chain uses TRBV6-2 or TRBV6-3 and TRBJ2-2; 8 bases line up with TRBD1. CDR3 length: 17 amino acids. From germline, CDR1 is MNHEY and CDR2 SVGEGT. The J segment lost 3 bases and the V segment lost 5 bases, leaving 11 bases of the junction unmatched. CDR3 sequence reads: CASSPSDRALYTGELFF. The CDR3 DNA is TGTGCCAGCAGTCCCTCGGACAGGGCCCTTTACACCGGGGAGCTGTTTTTT.

This CDR3 reads CASSVTPTPGTGGTTNEKLFF. The DNA of the CDR3 is TGTGCCAGCAGCGTAACCCCGACCCCCGGGACAGGGGGCACAACTAATGAAAAACTGTTTTTT. The chain recombines TRBV9 with TRBJ1-4, with 12 bases lining up with TRBD1. The CDR3 contains 21 residues. Germline CDR1 reads SGDLS; CDR2 reads YYNGEE. V gave up 1 base and J gave up 0 bases; unmatched junction bases: 13.

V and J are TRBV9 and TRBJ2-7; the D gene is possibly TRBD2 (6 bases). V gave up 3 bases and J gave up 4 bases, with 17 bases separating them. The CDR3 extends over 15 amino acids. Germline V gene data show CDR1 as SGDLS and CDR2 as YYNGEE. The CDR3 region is CASSGAGPITYEQYF. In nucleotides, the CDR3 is TGTGCCAGCAGCGGAGCGGGCCCAATAACTTACGAGCAGTACTTC.

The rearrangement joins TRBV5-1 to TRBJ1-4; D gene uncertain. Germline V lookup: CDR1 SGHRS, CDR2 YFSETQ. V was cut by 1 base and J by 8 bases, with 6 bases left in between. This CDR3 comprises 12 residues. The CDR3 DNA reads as TGCGCCAGCAGCTTGAACAGAGAAAAACTGTTTTTT. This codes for CASSLNREKLFF.

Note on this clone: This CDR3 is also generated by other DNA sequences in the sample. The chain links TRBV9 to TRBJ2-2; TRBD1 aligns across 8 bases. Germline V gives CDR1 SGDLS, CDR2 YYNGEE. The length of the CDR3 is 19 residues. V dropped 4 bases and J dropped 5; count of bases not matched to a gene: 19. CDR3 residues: CASSINPLLPTGETGELFF. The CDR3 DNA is TGTGCCAGCAGCATTAATCCACTTCTTCCGACAGGGGAAACCGGGGAGCTGTTTTTT.

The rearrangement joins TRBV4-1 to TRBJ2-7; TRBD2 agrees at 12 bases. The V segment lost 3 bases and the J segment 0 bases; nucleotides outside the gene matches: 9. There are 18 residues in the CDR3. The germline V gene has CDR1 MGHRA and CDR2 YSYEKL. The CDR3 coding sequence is TGCGCCAGCAGCCATCGGGTAACTAGCGGGGGGCCCTCCTACGAGCAGTACTTC. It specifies CASSHRVTSGGPSYEQYF.

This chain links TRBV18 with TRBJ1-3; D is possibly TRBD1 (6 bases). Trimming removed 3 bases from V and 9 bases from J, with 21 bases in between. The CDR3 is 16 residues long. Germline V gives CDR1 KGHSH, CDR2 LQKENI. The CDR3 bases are TGTGCCAGCTCACCGGGACAAGGAGGCCGAATCGGCACCATATATTTT. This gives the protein CASSPGQGGRIGTIYF.

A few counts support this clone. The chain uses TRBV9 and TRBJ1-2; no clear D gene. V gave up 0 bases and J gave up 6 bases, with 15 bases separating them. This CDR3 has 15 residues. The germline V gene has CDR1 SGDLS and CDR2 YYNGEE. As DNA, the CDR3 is TGTGCCAGCAGCGTAGATGTTGGGCAAGAGCATGGCTACACCTTC. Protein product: CASSVDVGQEHGYTF.

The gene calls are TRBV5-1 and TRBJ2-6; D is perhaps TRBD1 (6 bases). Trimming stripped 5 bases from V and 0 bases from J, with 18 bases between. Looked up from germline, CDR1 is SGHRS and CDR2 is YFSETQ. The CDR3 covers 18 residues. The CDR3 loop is CASRNDRSLTSGANVLTF. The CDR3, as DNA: TGCGCCAGCAGAAACGACAGGAGCCTAACCTCTGGGGCCAACGTCCTGACTTTC.

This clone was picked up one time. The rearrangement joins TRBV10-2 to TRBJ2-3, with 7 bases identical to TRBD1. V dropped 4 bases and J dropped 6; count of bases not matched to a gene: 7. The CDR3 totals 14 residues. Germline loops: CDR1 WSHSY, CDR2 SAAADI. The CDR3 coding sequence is TGCGCCAGCAGTGTTTTAGACAGGGCGGATACGCAGTATTTT. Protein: CASSVLDRADTQYF.

The CDR3: CASSQDNRGGYTF. CDR3 in DNA: TGTGCCAGCAGCCAAGACAACAGGGGTGGCTACACCTTC. The rearrangement uses TRBV3-1 (or the pseudogene TRBV3-2) and TRBJ1-2, with 7 bases matching TRBD1. The CDR3 extends over 13 amino acids. Per germline, CDR1 LGHDT and CDR2 YNNKEL (reference sequence). V lost 0 bases, J lost 7 bases, and 2 bases stayed unmatched.

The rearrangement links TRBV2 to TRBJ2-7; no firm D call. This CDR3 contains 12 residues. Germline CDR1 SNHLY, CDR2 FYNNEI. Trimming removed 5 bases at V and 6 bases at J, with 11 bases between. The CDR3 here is CASSLAISEQYF. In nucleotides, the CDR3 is TGTGCCAGCAGTTTGGCCATTTCCGAGCAGTACTTC.

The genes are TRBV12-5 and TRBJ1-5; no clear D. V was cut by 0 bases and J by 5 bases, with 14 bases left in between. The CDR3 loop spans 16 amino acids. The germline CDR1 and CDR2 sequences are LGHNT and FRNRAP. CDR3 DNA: TGTGCTAGTGGTTTGGTACTGGGCAGTTCCTATCAGCCCCAGCATTTT. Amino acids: CASGLVLGSSYQPQHF. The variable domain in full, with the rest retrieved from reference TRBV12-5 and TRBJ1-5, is DARVTQTPRHKVTEMGQEVTMRCQPILGHNTVFWYRQTMMQGLELLAYFRNRAPLDDSGMPKDRFSAEMPDATLATLKIQPSEPRDSAVYFCASGLVLGSSYQPQHFGDGTRLSIL.

In nucleotides, the CDR3 is TGCAGTGCTAGTTCGGGGTACGAGCAGTACTTC. Amino acid sequence: CSASSGYEQYF. This sequence joins TRBV20-1 and TRBJ2-7, with a tentative D call TRBD2 (5 bases). The CDR3 loop spans 11 amino acids. Trimming removed 3 bases from V and 4 bases from J, with 7 bases in between. Germline CDR1 reads DFQATT; CDR2 reads SNEGSKA (reference sequence).